The rows below give T cell receptor beta chains drawn from one sample of a study of Graves' ophthalmopathy and Graves' hyperthyroidism. TCRdb processed the multiplex PCR reads anew with MiXCR; each CDR3 protein has one entry. The repertoire includes 350,000 to 450,000 distinct CDR3 sequences, around 16% of them detected once, and approximately 1.4% sits in the top ten. The specimen was peripheral blood. All receptors come from a woman under 30 with Graves' ophthalmopathy. CDR3s include the opening cysteine and the closing phenylalanine or tryptophan. Fields, in order: V gene, J gene, D gene, clone size, CDR3 DNA, CDR3 protein. D genes are given only for firm matches. Where a row states a size, it is once, few, many or the class of an expanded clone; other rows omit it.

TRBV6-5	TRBJ2-2	.	many	TGTGCCAGCAGTTACTCGTTTACCGGGGAGCTGTTTTTT	CASSYSFTGELFF
TRBV6-2/TRBV6-3	TRBJ1-1	.	.	TGTGCCAGCAGGCGTCTAACATACGAGGGCATTGAAGCTTTCTTT	CASRRLTYEGIEAFF
TRBV5-1	TRBJ2-7	.	many	TGCGCCAGCGGTATGGGTAGCTCCTACGAGCAGTACTTC	CASGMGSSYEQYF
TRBV19	TRBJ1-1	TRBD1	many	TGTGCCAGTAGTATCCAGGGGGCGGCTGAAGCTTTCTTT	CASSIQGAAEAFF
TRBV7-2	TRBJ2-5	TRBD2	.	TGTGCCAGCAGCTTTGGACTAGCGGGAGGACGATGGGAGACCCAGTACTTC	CASSFGLAGGRWETQYF
TRBV6-2/TRBV6-3	TRBJ2-7	.	many	TGTGCCAGCAGTTCTCTGCCTTCCGCACACGTCGGGGGCGAGCAGTACTTC	CASSSLPSAHVGGEQYF
TRBV7-9	TRBJ1-1	.	many	TGTGCCAGCGATGTAGGCCGCACTGAAGCTTTCTTT	CASDVGRTEAFF
TRBV7-3	TRBJ2-5	TRBD2	many	TGTGCCAGCGGAGCGGGGGGGCAAGAGACCCAGTACTTC	CASGAGGQETQYF
TRBV28	TRBJ2-7	TRBD1	many	TGTGCCAGCAGCCAGAACAGGGGATCAGACTTC	CASSQNRGSDF
TRBV6-1	TRBJ2-5	.	many	TGTGCCAGCGAACGGGGAGAGACCCAGTACTTC	CASERGETQYF
TRBV7-8	TRBJ1-5	TRBD1	.	TGTGCCAGCAGCTTAGTCGGGACAGGGCTTTTTGAGCCCCAGCATTTT	CASSLVGTGLFEPQHF
TRBV3-1	TRBJ1-3	.	many	TGTGCCAGCAGCCAAAGGCAAAACACCATATATTTT	CASSQRQNTIYF
TRBV2	TRBJ2-7	TRBD1	many	TGTGCCAGCAGTGGGGACAGGGGGCGCGAGCAGTACTTC	CASSGDRGREQYF
TRBV27	TRBJ2-7	.	many	TGTGCCAGCAGGACAGGAAGGGTACAGCAGTACTTC	CASRTGRVQQYF
TRBV6-1	TRBJ1-2	.	many	TGTGCCAGCAGGAAAAATAGACAAGGGCGGAACTATGGCTACACCTTC	CASRKNRQGRNYGYTF
TRBV13	TRBJ1-1	.	many	TGTGCCAGCAGCAGAAGGGCGGAGGGGGCTGAAGCTTTCTTT	CASSRRAEGAEAFF
TRBV6-2/TRBV6-3	TRBJ2-7	.	many	TGTGCCAGCAGTTACTCCGGAGGGTTATCGGGGAGCTCCTACGAGCAGTACTTC	CASSYSGGLSGSSYEQYF
TRBV6-1	TRBJ2-5	.	.	TGTGCCAGCAGCTCCGGGACCGGGACCCAGTACTTC	CASSSGTGTQYF
TRBV7-2	TRBJ2-5	.	many	TGTGCCAGCAGCTTAGGATTTCGTGAGACCCAGTACTTC	CASSLGFRETQYF
TRBV11-2	TRBJ1-1	TRBD1	many	TGTGCCAGCAGCTTAGAGCAGGGGGCGTTGAACACTGAAGCTTTCTTT	CASSLEQGALNTEAFF
TRBV7-2	TRBJ1-6	TRBD1	.	TGTGCCAGCAGCTTAGTAGGACAGGGGAATTCACCCCTCCACTTT	CASSLVGQGNSPLHF
TRBV6-5	TRBJ1-1	.	.	TGTGCCAGCAGTTTAAATTCTAAGCGGGACACTGAAGCTTTCTTT	CASSLNSKRDTEAFF
TRBV29-1	TRBJ2-7	.	many	TGCAGCGTTGAAAGGTCACCTTACGAGCAGTACTTC	CSVERSPYEQYF
TRBV6-5	TRBJ2-5	TRBD2	many	TGTGCCAGCAGTTACCGACTAGCGGGGGGACAAGAGACCCAGTACTTC	CASSYRLAGGQETQYF
TRBV29-1	TRBJ2-2	TRBD1	many	TGCAGCGCCCAGGGACAGGGAGATACCGGGGAGCTGTTTTTT	CSAQGQGDTGELFF
TRBV11-2	TRBJ2-7	.	many	TGTGCCAGCAGCGACGGGGCCTCCTACGAGCAGTACTTC	CASSDGASYEQYF
TRBV28	TRBJ1-2	.	.	TGTGCCAGCAGGCCCCGGGACGGGAATAACTATGGCTACACCTTC	CASRPRDGNNYGYTF
TRBV19	TRBJ2-2	.	few	TGTGCCAGTAGTATAGGAGTTGGCACCGGGGAGCTGTTTTTT	CASSIGVGTGELFF
TRBV11-1	TRBJ2-5	TRBD2	few	TGTGCCAGCAGCGGAAGAAGCCTAGCGGGAGGGCCAGGGGAGACCCAGTACTTC	CASSGRSLAGGPGETQYF
TRBV28	TRBJ2-7	.	many	TGTGCCAGCGGGACGTCTCTTACCTTGAACTTC	CASGTSLTLNF
TRBV6-1	TRBJ1-2	.	few	TGTGCCAGCAACAACGGACAAATAGCTGGCTACACCTTC	CASNNGQIAGYTF
TRBV6-5	TRBJ2-7	.	many	TGTGCCAGCAGTTCTGGCGGCCGGAATGTCTACGAGCAGTACTTC	CASSSGGRNVYEQYF
TRBV10-2	TRBJ2-7	.	many	TGCGCCAGCACCGAGGGGCTCGAGCAGTACTTC	CASTEGLEQYF
TRBV10-1	TRBJ1-6	.	many	TGCGCCAGCAGTGACGGCCCCTGGGATAATAATTCACCCCTCCACTTT	CASSDGPWDNNSPLHF
TRBV20-1	TRBJ1-5	.	many	TGCAGTGCTAGACGAGAAGCAGGGCCCCAGCATTTT	CSARREAGPQHF
TRBV30	TRBJ1-6	TRBD1	many	TGTGCCTGGGACAGGGATAATTCACCCCTCCACTTT	CAWDRDNSPLHF
TRBV6-1	TRBJ2-7	.	.	TGTGCCAGCAACGCCTGGGGGGTGTACGAGCAGTACTTC	CASNAWGVYEQYF
TRBV12-3/TRBV12-4	TRBJ1-5	.	many	TGTGCCAGCAGTTCCGACAATCAGCCCCAGCATTTT	CASSSDNQPQHF
TRBV24-1	TRBJ2-5	TRBD1	.	TGTGCCACCCGTGGACAGGGGGCTAGGGAGACCCAGTACTTC	CATRGQGARETQYF
TRBV30	TRBJ2-2	.	many	TGTGCCACCCCCTATGAAGCCCTTACCGGGGAGCTGTTTTTT	CATPYEALTGELFF
TRBV20-1	TRBJ2-5	.	.	TGCAGTGCTGGGACCATAGAGACCCAGTACTTC	CSAGTIETQYF
TRBV5-4	TRBJ2-2	.	many	TGTGCCAGCAGCTTGTATGCTAGCAGCACCGGGGAGCTGTTTTTT	CASSLYASSTGELFF